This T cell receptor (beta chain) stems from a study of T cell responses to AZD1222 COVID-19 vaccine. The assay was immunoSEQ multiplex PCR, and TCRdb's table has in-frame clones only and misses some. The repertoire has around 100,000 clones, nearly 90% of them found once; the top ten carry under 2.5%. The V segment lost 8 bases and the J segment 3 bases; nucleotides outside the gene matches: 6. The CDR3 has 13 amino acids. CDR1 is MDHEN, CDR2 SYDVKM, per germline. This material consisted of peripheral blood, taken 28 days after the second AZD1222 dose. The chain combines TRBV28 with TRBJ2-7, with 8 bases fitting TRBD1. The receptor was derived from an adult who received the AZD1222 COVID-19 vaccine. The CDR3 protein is CASYPDRDYEQYF. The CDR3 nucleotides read TGTGCCAGCTATCCGGACAGGGACTACGAGCAGTACTTC.